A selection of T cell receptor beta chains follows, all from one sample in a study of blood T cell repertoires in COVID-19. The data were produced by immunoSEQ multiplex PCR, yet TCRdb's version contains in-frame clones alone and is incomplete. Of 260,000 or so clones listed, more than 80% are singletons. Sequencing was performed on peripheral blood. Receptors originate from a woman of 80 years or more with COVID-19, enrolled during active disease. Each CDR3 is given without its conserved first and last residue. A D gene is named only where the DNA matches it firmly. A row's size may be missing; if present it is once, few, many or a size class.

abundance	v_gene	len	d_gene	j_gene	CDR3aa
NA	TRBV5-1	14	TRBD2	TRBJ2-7	ASSLPGLAGEGEQY
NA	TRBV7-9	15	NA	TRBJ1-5	ASSLSLTGNSNQPQH
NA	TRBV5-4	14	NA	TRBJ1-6	ASSFVTRRENSPLH
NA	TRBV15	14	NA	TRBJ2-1	ATSREGGPRNNEQF
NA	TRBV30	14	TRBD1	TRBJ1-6	AARSGTGSYNSPLH
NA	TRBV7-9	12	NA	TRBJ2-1	ASSLVVEGNEQF
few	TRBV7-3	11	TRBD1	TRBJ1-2	ASSFGTGLGYT
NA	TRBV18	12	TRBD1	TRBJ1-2	ASSPGQGPAGYT
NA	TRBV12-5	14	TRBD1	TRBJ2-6	ASGRGQLSGANVLT
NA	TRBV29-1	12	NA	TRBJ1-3	SVEEGLARNTIY
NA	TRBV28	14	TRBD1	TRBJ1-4	ASSLGTASVGEKLF
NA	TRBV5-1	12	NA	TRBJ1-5	ASSLTAGSQPQH
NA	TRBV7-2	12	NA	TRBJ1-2	ASSLLVDSYGYT
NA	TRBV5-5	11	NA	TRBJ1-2	ASSRAVDYGYT
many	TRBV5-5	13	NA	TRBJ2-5	ASSRPTGSGETQY
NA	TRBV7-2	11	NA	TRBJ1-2	ASSYTGIRGYT
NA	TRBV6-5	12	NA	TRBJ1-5	ASLILGGNQPQH
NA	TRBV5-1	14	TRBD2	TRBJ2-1	ASSVTSGRSYNEQF
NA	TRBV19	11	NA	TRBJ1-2	ASVAGGRNGYT
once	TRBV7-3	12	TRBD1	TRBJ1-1	ASSQGGLNTEAF
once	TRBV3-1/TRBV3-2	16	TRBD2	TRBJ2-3	ASSRRPGLAGETDTQY
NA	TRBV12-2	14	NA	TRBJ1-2	ASRLGWTSTGDGYT
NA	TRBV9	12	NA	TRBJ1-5	ASSEDKSNQPQH
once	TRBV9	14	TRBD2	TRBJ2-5	ASSSQGTSGRETQY
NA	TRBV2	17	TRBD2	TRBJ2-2	ASSEDGLAGSANTGELF
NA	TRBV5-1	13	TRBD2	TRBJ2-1	ASSYGLAGRNEQF
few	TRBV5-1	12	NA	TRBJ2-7	ASSLSIGVYEQY
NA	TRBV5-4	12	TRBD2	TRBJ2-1	ATAGSGRVNEQF
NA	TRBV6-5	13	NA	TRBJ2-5	ASSYDWGVGETQY
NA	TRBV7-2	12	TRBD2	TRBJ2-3	ASSLGLAGDTQY
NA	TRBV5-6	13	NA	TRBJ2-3	ASSLGGTPYDTQY
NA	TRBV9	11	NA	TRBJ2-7	ASSFGAAYEQY
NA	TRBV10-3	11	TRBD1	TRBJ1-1	AISTGGNTEAF
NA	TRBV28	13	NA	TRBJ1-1	ASSSTETMNTEAF
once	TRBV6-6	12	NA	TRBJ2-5	SSAAPRGQETQY
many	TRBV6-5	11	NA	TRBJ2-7	ASSLTSSYEQY
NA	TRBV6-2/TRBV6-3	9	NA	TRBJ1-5	ASSYRGPQH